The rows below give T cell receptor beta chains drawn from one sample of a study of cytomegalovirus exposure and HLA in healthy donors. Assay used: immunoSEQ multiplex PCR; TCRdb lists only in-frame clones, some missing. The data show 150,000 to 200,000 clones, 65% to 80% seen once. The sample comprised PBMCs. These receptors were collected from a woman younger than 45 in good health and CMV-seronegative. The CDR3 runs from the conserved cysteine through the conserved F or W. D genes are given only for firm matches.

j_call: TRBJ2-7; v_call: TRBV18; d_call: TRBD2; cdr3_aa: CASSPGLAGSVGEQYF
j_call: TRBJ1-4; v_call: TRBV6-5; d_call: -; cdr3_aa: CASGQPATNEKLFF
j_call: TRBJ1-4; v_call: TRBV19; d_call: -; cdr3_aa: CASSNEMNRKLFF
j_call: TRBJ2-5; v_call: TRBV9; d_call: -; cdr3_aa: CASSVGHPQGQETQYF
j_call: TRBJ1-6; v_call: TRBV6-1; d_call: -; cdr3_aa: CASSGTAGISYNSPLHF
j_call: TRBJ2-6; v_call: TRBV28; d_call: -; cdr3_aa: CASTPSGYGANVLTF
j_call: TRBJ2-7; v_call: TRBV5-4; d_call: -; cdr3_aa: CASSRLEGYGQYF
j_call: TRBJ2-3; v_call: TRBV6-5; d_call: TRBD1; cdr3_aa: CASRGQGLGTQYF
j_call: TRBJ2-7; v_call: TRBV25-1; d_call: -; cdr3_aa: CASTPPGIYEQYF
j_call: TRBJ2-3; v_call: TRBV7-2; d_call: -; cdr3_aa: CASSLVAGTDTQYF
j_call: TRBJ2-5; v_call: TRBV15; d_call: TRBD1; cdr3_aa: CATSTAGTGATQYF
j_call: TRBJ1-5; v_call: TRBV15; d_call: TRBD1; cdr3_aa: CATSRDKTGGKPQHF
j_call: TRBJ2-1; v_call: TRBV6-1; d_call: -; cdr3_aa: CASSERRTLVANEQFF
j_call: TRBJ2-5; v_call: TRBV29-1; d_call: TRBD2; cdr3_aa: CSVESSGTWTQYF
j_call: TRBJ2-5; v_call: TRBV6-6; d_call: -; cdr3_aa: CASSYTSGETQYF
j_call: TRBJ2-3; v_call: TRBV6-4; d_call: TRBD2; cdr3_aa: CASSDSASGLTDTQYF
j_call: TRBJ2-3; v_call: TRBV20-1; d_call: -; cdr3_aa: CSARTFGTQYF
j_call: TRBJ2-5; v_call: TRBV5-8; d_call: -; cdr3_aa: CASSLEAGETQYF
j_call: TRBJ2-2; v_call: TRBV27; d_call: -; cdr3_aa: CASGSGELFF
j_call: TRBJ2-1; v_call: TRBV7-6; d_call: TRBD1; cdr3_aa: CASSLARGQYNEQFF
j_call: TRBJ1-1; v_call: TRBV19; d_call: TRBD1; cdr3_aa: CASRGTGGETEAFF
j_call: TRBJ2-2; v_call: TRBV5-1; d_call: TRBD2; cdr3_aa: CASFLGTSGTGELFF
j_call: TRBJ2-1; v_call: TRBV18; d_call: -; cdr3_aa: CASSDNLQGNEQFF
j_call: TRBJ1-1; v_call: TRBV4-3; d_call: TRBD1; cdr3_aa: CASSPRTGSGTEAFF